The 17 T cell receptor beta chains listed next were all sequenced from one sample in a study of blood T cell repertoires in COVID-19. Assay: immunoSEQ multiplex PCR; the TCRdb copy retains only in-frame clones and omits some. The sample yields about 250,000 clones, 80% to 85% seen once. The source material was peripheral blood. The source is a man aged 35-49 years with acute or convalescent COVID-19.

This clone appeared a single time. This chain joins TRBV10-3 and TRBJ1-5; TRBD1 is a possible D gene (6 bases). Germline CDR1 and CDR2: ENHRY and SYGVKD. This CDR3 is built from 15 residues. The V gene lost 3 bases and the J gene lost 3 bases, with 12 bases spanning the gap. This chain's CDR3 is CAISDGGLINQPQHF. For the CDR3, the DNA is TGTGCCATCAGTGATGGGGGCCTTATCAATCAGCCCCAGCATTTT.

The rearrangement joins TRBV5-6 to TRBJ2-5; 7 nucleotides agree with TRBD2. Germline V gene lookup returns CDR1 SGHDT and CDR2 YYEEEE. The CDR3 consists of 13 residues. After removal of 0 bases from V and 4 bases from J, the junction contained 0 bases not matched to a gene. CDR3 region: CASSLGGRETQYF. For the CDR3, the DNA is TGTGCCAGCAGCTTGGGCGGGAGAGAGACCCAGTACTTC.

The rearrangement links TRBV27 to TRBJ1-4, with 7 bases identical to TRBD1. CDR3 length equals 14 residues. Germline trimming cut 6 bases from V and 7 bases from J; bases unmatched to any gene: 8. Looked up from germline, CDR1 is MNHEY and CDR2 is SMNVEV (reference sequence). In DNA form, the CDR3 reads TGTGCCAGCAGGTCGACAGGGAGGTTTGAAAAACTGTTTTTT. Translated, it gives CASRSTGRFEKLFF. The full variable domain, rest sourced from reference TRBV27 and TRBJ1-4, is EAQVTQNPRYLITVTGKKLTVTCSQNMNHEYMSWYRQDPGLGLRQIYYSMNVEVTDKGDVPEGYKVSRKEKRNFPLILESPSPNQTSLYFCASRSTGRFEKLFFGSGTQLSVL.

This chain links TRBV29-1 with TRBJ2-3, with 8 positions matching TRBD1. Germline trimming cut 3 bases from V and 4 bases from J; bases unmatched to any gene: 6. Germline values: CDR1 SQVTM, CDR2 ANQGSEA. The length of the CDR3 is 14 residues. This chain's CDR3 is CSVDRTGSADTQYF. The CDR3 DNA follows: TGCAGCGTTGACCGGACAGGGTCGGCAGATACGCAGTATTTT.

V usage is TRBV9 and J usage is TRBJ2-3, with TRBD2 matching over 9 bases. Germline V gene lookup returns CDR1 SGDLS and CDR2 YYNGEE. The CDR3 runs to 15 residues. V gave up 5 bases and J gave up 3 bases; unmatched junction bases: 7. CDR3: CASRYGTSRTDTQYF. Written as DNA, the CDR3 is TGTGCCAGCAGGTACGGGACTAGCCGGACAGATACGCAGTATTTT.

This clone was observed a few times. The CDR3 sequence is CASSKREGLREQFF. CDR3 bases: TGTGCCAGCAGTAAGCGGGAGGGCCTTCGTGAGCAGTTCTTC. This chain connects TRBV28 to TRBJ2-1; 10 nucleotides align to TRBD2. After removal of 5 bases from V and 9 bases from J, the junction contained 7 bases not matched to a gene. The CDR3 totals 14 residues. CDR1 is MDHEN and CDR2 is SYDVKM in the germline V gene.

The rearrangement joins TRBV5-1 to TRBJ2-1, with 7 bases that match TRBD1. This CDR3 is 15 amino acids long. Germline CDR1 reads SGHRS; CDR2 reads YFSETQ. V lost 8 bases, J lost 4 bases, and 12 bases stayed unmatched. In nucleotides, the CDR3 is TGCGCCAGTTATACCGGGACAGCCTTATACAATGAGCAGTTCTTC. Its protein product is CASYTGTALYNEQFF.

The chain links TRBV19 to TRBJ2-5; a weak D match, TRBD1 (6 bases). Germline lookup yields CDR1 LNHDA and CDR2 SQIVND (reference sequence). This CDR3 contains 12 residues. V lost 10 bases and J 4 bases, leaving 13 bases between the germline ends. CDR3 in amino acids: CATTGFGETQYF. The CDR3 nucleotides are TGTGCCACCACAGGGTTCGGAGAGACCCAGTACTTC.

The chain links TRBV9 to TRBJ2-6; D remains ambiguous. Germline V gene lookup returns CDR1 SGDLS and CDR2 YYNGEE. There are 19 residues in the CDR3. The V and J ends lost 2 bases and 0 bases respectively, with 18 bases between them. Here the CDR3 DNA reads TGTGCCAGCAGCGTTGACCCCCACAGCCCGACCTCTGGGGCCAACGTCCTGACTTTC. Translated, it gives CASSVDPHSPTSGANVLTF.

To note about this clone: Other DNA sequences in the sample encode the same CDR3. The V call is TRBV5-4, the J call TRBJ2-7; possibly TRBD2 for D (6 bases). Trimming pared 0 bases from V and 0 bases from J, leaving 7 bases between. This CDR3 comprises 14 residues. Per the germline V gene, CDR1 is SGHNT and CDR2 is YYREEE (reference sequence). The CDR3 DNA reads TGTGCCAGCAGCTTGGGTAGCGGCTCCTACGAGCAGTACTTC. Its protein product is CASSLGSGSYEQYF.

This chain joins TRBV28 and TRBJ1-2; 10 bases are a match to TRBD1. The germline V gene has CDR1 MDHEN and CDR2 SYDVKM. The V and J ends lost 3 bases and 6 bases, in that order; junction bases with no gene match: 1. The CDR3 contains 13 residues. This chain's CDR3 is CASSFGTGDGYTF. For the CDR3, the DNA is TGTGCCAGCAGTTTTGGGACAGGGGATGGCTACACCTTC.

The chain combines TRBV7-2 with TRBJ2-1, with D perhaps matching TRBD2 (5 bases). V was pared by 0 bases and J by 4 bases, with 10 bases between. The CDR3 totals 15 residues. Germline CDR1 reads SGHTA; CDR2 reads FQGNSA. For the CDR3, the DNA is TGTGCCAGCAGCTTAGCAGCGGCGACTTACAATGAGCAGTTCTTC. Its translation is CASSLAAATYNEQFF.

The chain uses TRBV4-2 and TRBJ1-5, with D uncertain. CDR1 is LGHNA and CDR2 is YNFKEQ in the germline V gene. CDR3 size: 14 residues. Trimming removed 1 base from V and 0 bases from J, with 4 bases in between. The CDR3 DNA follows: TGTGCCAGCAGCCAAGCCCTTAGCAATCAGCCCCAGCATTTT. As protein: CASSQALSNQPQHF.

This chain uses TRBV4-1 with TRBJ2-1; TRBD2 agrees at 13 bases. Trimming at V came to 0 bases and at J to 9 bases, leaving 11 bases not matched to a gene. Germline-derived CDR1 and CDR2 are MGHRA and YSYEKL. There are 18 residues in the CDR3. DNA of the CDR3: TGCGCCAGCAGCCAAGATACCACTAGCGGGAGGGCTATGGCTGAGCAGTTCTTC. Translation: CASSQDTTSGRAMAEQFF.

V usage is TRBV12-3 or TRBV12-4 and J usage is TRBJ1-4; no clear D gene. The CDR3 is 13 amino acids. The germline V and J ends were trimmed by 4 bases and 5 bases, with 8 bases remaining between them. The CDR3 nucleotides are TGTGCCAGCAGTTCGCTCAGAAATGAAAAACTGTTTTTT. It yields the protein CASSSLRNEKLFF.

The CDR3 coding sequence is TGTGCCAGCAGTTTTCACCAGGGCGCGAACACTGAAGCTTTCTTT. This encodes CASSFHQGANTEAFF. The V call is TRBV28, the J call TRBJ1-1; maybe TRBD1 (5 bases). Trimming removed 3 bases at V and 1 base at J, with 12 bases between. The CDR3 totals 15 residues. Germline V CDR1 and CDR2: MDHEN, SYDVKM.

V is TRBV19 and J is TRBJ2-2; tentatively, D is TRBD1 (6 bases). The CDR3 consists of 14 residues. V dropped 6 bases and J dropped 3 bases, with 11 bases sitting between them. Looked up from germline, CDR1 is LNHDA and CDR2 is SQIVND (reference sequence). The CDR3 loop reads CASRSRGDTGELFF. The CDR3 DNA is TGTGCCAGTAGAAGCAGGGGTGACACCGGGGAGCTGTTTTTT.